This T cell receptor (beta chain) was documented in a study of shared clonotypes between healthy human individuals. The V gene's germline CDR1 is SNHLY and CDR2 FYNNEI. The CDR3 runs to 14 residues. J was trimmed by 2 bases and V by 9 bases; bases with no gene match: 10. TCRdb's table, derived via immunoSEQ multiplex PCR, lists solely in-frame clones and lacks some. The table has under 80,000 clones, 62% seen once. The TCR originated in a man aged 30 to 45 in good health. The chain is built from TRBV2 and TRBJ2-7; TRBD2 matches at 7 bases. The sequencing sample was made of memory CD8+ T cells sorted from blood. Subset described: CD45RO+ cells pooled with CCR7-negative TemRA cells. CDR3 sequence reads: CASVPGLSAYEQYF. CDR3 in DNA: TGTGCCAGTGTCCCGGGACTATCGGCCTACGAGCAGTACTTC.